This T cell receptor (beta chain) was recovered during a study of cytomegalovirus exposure and HLA in healthy donors. V lost 4 bases, J lost 6 bases, and 17 bases lay in between. Germline-derived CDR1 and CDR2 are SGDLS and YYNGEE. CDR3 size: 15 residues. It was with 60 Vbeta and 13 Jbeta primers that the PCR ran. Measured with immunoSEQ multiplex PCR; TCRdb has only the in-frame clones, and not every one. The table shows about 150,000 clones, with around 80% occurring only once. Study-level findings and limits: Apparent HLA restriction characterized most CMV-associated TCR beta chains in a later analysis. In a later analysis, compared with equally common non-associated chains, HLA-associated beta chains were more expanded.

Points on this clone: Its antigen is still unknown.

The chain uses TRBV9 and TRBJ1-5, with a possible D match to TRBD1 (6 bases). The TCR sequence derives from a man between 18 and 35 years old in good health and CMV-seronegative. The material sequenced was PBMCs. Written as DNA, the CDR3 is TGTGCCAGCAGCCTCGGTACAGGGAGCGGTCAGCCCCAGCATTTT. This translates into CASSLGTGSGQPQHF.